These 4 T cell receptor beta chains share one sample of origin, sequenced in a study of T cells in Graves' hyperthyroidism and ophthalmopathy. Amplification of TCR beta CDR3 regions used RNA as the template. The HTBI primer set drove a first-round RT-PCR of the TCR CDR3. Each CDR3 protein gets one entry after TCRdb re-called the multiplex PCR reads with MiXCR. The data contain under 350,000 distinct CDR3 sequences, about 25% of them singletons. Source material: blood. Receptors originate from a man aged 35 to 55 with Graves' hyperthyroidism that later progressed to Graves' ophthalmopathy.

The CDR3 region is CASSPTVGNTEAFF. In nucleotides, the CDR3 is TGTGCCAGTAGCCCGACCGTGGGGAACACTGAAGCTTTCTTT. V gene TRBV19 combines with J gene TRBJ1-1, with no clear D. Trimming took 6 bases from V and 1 from J, leaving 12 bases between them. CDR1 LNHDA and CDR2 SQIVND come from the germline V gene (reference sequence). This CDR3 comprises 14 residues.

The chain carries TRBV20-1 and TRBJ2-7; D is undetermined. CDR3 length: 12 amino acids. Trimming pared 0 bases from V and 2 bases from J, leaving 5 bases between. Germline CDR1 and CDR2: DFQATT and SNEGSKA (reference sequence). CDR3 in DNA: TGCAGTGCTAGAGATTTTACCTACGAGCAGTACTTC. Residues: CSARDFTYEQYF.

Many counts were recorded for this clonotype. The rearrangement links TRBV3-1 to TRBJ2-7; 9 nucleotides align to TRBD2. The CDR3 runs to 17 residues. Germline loops: CDR1 LGHDT, CDR2 YNNKEL (reference sequence). The V segment lost 0 bases and the J segment 4 bases; nucleotides outside the gene matches: 10. CDR3 protein: CASSQERRGRAYYEQYF. For the CDR3, the DNA is TGTGCCAGCAGCCAAGAGAGGCGCGGGAGGGCCTATTACGAGCAGTACTTC.

The chain employs TRBV7-8 and TRBJ1-2; D call uncertain. This CDR3 is 14 amino acids long. Germline loops: CDR1 SGHVS, CDR2 FQNEAQ. V lost 5 bases to trimming and J lost 4 bases, with 14 bases between them. CDR3 protein: CASSPQPDGYGYTF. In nucleotides, the CDR3 is TGTGCCAGCAGCCCCCAACCGGACGGCTATGGCTACACCTTC.